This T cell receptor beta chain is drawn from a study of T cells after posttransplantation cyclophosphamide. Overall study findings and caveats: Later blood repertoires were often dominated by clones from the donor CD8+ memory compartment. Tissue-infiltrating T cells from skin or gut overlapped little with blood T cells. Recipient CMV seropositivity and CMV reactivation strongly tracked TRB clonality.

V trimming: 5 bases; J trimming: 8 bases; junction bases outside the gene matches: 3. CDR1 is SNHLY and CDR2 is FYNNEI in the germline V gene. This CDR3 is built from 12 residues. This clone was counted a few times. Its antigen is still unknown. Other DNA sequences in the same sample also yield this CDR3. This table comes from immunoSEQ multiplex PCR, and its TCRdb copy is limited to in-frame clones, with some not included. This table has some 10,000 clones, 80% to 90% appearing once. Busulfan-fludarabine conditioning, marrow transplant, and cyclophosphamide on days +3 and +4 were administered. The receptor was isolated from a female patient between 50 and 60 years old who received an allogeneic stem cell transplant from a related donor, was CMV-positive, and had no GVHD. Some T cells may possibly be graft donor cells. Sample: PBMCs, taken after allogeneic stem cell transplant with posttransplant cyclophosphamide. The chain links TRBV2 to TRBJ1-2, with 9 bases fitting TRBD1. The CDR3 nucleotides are TGTGCCAGCAGTAGGACAGGGGACGGCTACACCTTC. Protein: CASSRTGDGYTF. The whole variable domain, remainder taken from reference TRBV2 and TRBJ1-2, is EPEVTQTPSHQVTQMGQEVILRCVPISNHLYFYWYRQILGQKVEFLVSFYNNEISEKSEIFDDQFSVERPDGSNFTLKIRSTKLEDSAMYFCASSRTGDGYTFGSGTRLTVV.